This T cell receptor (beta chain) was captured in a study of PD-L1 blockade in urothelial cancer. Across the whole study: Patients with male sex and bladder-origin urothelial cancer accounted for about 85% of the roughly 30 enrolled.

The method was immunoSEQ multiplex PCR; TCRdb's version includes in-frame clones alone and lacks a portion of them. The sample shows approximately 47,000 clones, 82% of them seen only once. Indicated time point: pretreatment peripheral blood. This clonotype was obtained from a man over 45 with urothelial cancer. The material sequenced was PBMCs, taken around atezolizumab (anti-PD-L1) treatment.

CDR3 DNA sequence: TGTGCCAGCAGCGTATCCGGGACAGGGAAGACCTACGAGCAGTACTTC. Residues: CASSVSGTGKTYEQYF. This rearrangement joins TRBV5-6 to TRBJ2-7; 9 bases are a match to TRBD1. The germline CDR1 and CDR2 sequences are SGHDT and YYEEEE. This CDR3 has 16 residues. The ends lost 4 bases at V and 2 bases at J; junction bases unmatched: 10.